The present entry profiles one T cell receptor (beta chain) with its context. This record belongs to a study of blood T cell repertoires in COVID-19. Background on the study: From the United States, Italy and Spain came samples of acute and convalescent COVID-19. Sample material is recorded as cDNA or gDNA derived from T cells, B-cell-depleted T cells, or PBMCs.

V gave up 2 bases and J gave up 7 bases, with 15 bases separating them. There are 15 residues in the CDR3. Germline CDR1 is SEHNR and CDR2 is FQNEAQ (reference sequence). Per the original methods: Using reference gene primer amplification, nucleated cell counts were estimated. Libraries were prepared by immunoSEQ multiplex PCR; TCRdb keeps only in-frame clonotypes and omits some of them. V, J and clone size are taken as reported in that table, and D and trimming were inferred from the DNA itself. The table has about 140,000 clones, roughly 88% seen once; the top ten hold 1.8%. The gene calls are TRBV7-9 and TRBJ2-1; a possible D gene is TRBD1 (5 bases). The sequence was collected from a man between 65 and 80 years old with acute or convalescent COVID-19. The specimen was peripheral blood. The CDR3 region has the DNA TGTGCCAGCAGCTTACTGGGTCAGGGTCTTAATGAGCAGTTCTTC. This gives the protein CASSLLGQGLNEQFF.